This T cell receptor (beta chain) is from a study of T cells in placental villitis. The immunoSEQ assay was v4. Profiling relied on immunoSEQ multiplex PCR, and the TCRdb table lists in-frame clones only, not all of them. The sample records roughly 6,300 clones, about 77% being singletons. V lost 4 bases to trimming and J lost 5 bases; unmatched junction nucleotides: 6. The CDR3 sequence is 14 residues long. Per the germline V gene, CDR1 is MDHEN and CDR2 is SYDVKM. The receptor's source is a human patient with infectious villitis; the placental T cells may come from both mother and fetus. Input material: placental tissue containing maternal and fetal cells. V and J are TRBV28 and TRBJ2-5; 8 nucleotides align to TRBD1. The CDR3 protein is CASSSEQGEETQYF. DNA of the CDR3: TGTGCCAGCAGTTCCGAACAGGGGGAGGAGACCCAGTACTTC.